This T cell receptor (beta chain) was recorded in a study of T-cell reconstitution after alpha-beta-depleted transplantation in children. Study results and caveats: Two months or so post-transplant, alpha-beta T cells reportedly derived from several hundred expanded graft clones. In some patients, recipient T cells and intrathymic progenitors surviving conditioning explained high day-60 diversity. After one year, T-cell counts and TCRbeta diversity mostly came from new T cells.

The CDR3 consists of 13 residues. From germline, CDR1 is SQVTM and CDR2 ANQGSEA. V lost 4 bases to trimming and J lost 0 bases; unmatched junction nucleotides: 2. This clonotype came up a few times. Antigen: not known. Unique molecular identifiers were used to barcode this TCRbeta library. TCRdb called the PCR reads again in MiXCR, with one record for every CDR3 protein. The data hold around 960,000 distinct CDR3 sequences, with roughly 29% observed a single time. The material was PBMCs, mostly from graft donor cells, obtained 360 days after TCRalphabeta/CD19-depleted stem cell transplant. The receptor comes from a boy younger than two who had a stem cell transplant for SCID, so the T cells may come from the graft donor. The chain combines TRBV29-1 with TRBJ2-7; TRBD1 agrees at 8 bases. The chain's CDR3 is CSVGQGSSYEQYF. In DNA form, the CDR3 reads TGCAGCGTTGGACAGGGGAGCTCCTACGAGCAGTACTTC.